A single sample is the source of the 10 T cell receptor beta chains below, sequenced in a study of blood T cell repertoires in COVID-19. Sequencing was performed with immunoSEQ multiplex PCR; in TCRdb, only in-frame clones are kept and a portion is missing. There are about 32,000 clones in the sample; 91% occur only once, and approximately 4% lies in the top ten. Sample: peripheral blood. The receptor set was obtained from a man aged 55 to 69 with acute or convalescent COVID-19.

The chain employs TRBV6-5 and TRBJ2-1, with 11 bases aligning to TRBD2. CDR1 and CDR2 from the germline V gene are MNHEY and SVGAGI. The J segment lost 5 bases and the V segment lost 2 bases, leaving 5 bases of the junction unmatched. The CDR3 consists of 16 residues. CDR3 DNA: TGTGCCAGCAGTTACGTACTAGCGGGGGCCCACAATGAGCAGTTCTTC. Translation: CASSYVLAGAHNEQFF.

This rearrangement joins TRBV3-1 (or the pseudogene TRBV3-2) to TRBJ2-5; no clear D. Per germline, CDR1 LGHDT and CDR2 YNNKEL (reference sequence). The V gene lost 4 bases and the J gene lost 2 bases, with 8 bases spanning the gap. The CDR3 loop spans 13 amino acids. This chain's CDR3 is CASSRAPQETQYF. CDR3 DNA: TGTGCCAGCAGCCGGGCCCCACAAGAGACCCAGTACTTC.

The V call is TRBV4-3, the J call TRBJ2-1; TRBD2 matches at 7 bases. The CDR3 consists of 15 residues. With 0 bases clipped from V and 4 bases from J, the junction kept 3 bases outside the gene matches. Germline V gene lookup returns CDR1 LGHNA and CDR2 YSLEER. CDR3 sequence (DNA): TGCGCCAGCAGCCAAGATGGGGACTATTACAATGAGCAGTTCTTC. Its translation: CASSQDGDYYNEQFF.

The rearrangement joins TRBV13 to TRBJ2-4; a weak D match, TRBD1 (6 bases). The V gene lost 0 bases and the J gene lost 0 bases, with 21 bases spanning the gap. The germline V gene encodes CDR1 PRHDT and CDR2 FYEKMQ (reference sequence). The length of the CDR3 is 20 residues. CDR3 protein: CASSLGRPGQPDLAKNIQYF. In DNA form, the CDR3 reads TGTGCCAGCAGCTTAGGCCGACCCGGACAGCCAGATCTAGCCAAAAACATTCAGTACTTC.

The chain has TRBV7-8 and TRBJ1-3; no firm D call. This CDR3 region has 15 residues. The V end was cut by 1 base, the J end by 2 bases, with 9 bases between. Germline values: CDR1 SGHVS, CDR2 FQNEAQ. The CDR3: CASSLVVGAGNTIYF. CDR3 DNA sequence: TGTGCCAGCAGCTTAGTAGTCGGGGCTGGAAACACCATATATTTT.

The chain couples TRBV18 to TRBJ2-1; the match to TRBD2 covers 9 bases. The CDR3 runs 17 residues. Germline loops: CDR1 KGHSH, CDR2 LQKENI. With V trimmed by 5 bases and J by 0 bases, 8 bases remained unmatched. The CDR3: CASSSGLASSSYNEQFF. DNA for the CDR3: TGTGCCAGCTCATCCGGACTAGCGAGCTCCTCCTACAATGAGCAGTTCTTC.

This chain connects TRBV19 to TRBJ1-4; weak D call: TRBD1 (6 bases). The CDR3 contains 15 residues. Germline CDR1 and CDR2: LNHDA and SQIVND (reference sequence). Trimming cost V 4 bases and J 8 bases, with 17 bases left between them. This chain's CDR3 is CASSTPKTGGEKLFF. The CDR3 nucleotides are TGTGCCAGTAGTACCCCCAAGACAGGCGGAGAAAAACTGTTTTTT.

The CDR3 DNA reads as TGTGCCAGCAGTGAAACCGGGACAGGGACCTACGAGCAGTACGTC. This translates into CASSETGTGTYEQYV. The V gene is TRBV2, the J gene TRBJ2-7, with TRBD1 matching over 9 bases. The CDR3 spans 15 residues. V shed 2 bases and J 2 bases; nucleotides not matched to a gene: 4. CDR1 SNHLY and CDR2 FYNNEI come from the germline V gene.

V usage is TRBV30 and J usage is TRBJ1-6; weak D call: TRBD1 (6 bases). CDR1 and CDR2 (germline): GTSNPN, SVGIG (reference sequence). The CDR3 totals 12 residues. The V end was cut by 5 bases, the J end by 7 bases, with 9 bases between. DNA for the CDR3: TGTGCCTGGGATACAGGGAATTCACCCCTCCACTTT. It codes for CAWDTGNSPLHF. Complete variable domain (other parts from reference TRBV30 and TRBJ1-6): SQTIHQWPATLVQPVGSPLSLECTVEGTSNPNLYWYRQAAGRGLQLLFYSVGIGQISSEVPQNLSASRPQDRQFILSSKKLLLSDSGFYLCAWDTGNSPLHFGNGTRLTVT.

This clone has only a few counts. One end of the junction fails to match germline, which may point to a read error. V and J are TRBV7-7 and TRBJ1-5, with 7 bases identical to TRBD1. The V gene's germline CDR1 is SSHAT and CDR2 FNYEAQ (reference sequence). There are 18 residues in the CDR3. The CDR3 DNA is TGTGCTAGCAGCTTAATAAAGACAGGGATCCGTAGCAATCAGCCCCAGCATTTT. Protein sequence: CASSLIKTGIRSNQPQHF. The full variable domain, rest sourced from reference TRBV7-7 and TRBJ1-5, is GAGVSQSPRYKVTKRGQDVTLRCDPISSHATLYWYQQALGQGPEFLTYFNYEAQPDKSGLPSDRFSAERPEGSISTLTIQRTEQRDSAMYRCASSLIKTGIRSNQPQHFGDGTRLSIL.